This T cell receptor beta chain originates from a study of sequential checkpoint blockade in melanoma. Study overall: Patients were randomized 1:1 to nivolumab-then-ipilimumab or ipilimumab-then-nivolumab first-line.

Sequencing used immunoSEQ multiplex PCR; TCRdb keeps in-frame clones, though not all of them. There are almost 20,000 clones in the sample; 82% occur only once, and about half lies in the top ten. Specified treatment: randomized to nivolumab then ipilimumab (arm A) or the reverse (arm B). None of the patients previously received DNA-damaging chemotherapy. PBMC sorting kept live CD3+CD8+ cells without CD19 or CD56. V lost 3 bases, J lost 4 bases, and 14 bases stayed unmatched. Germline CDR1 SGHTA, CDR2 FQGNSA. The length of the CDR3 is 17 residues. Here the sequenced sample was CD8+ T cells sorted from blood (inferred from file names), taken from a patient given nivolumab and ipilimumab in sequence. The origin of this receptor is a human donor with melanoma. The genes are TRBV7-2 and TRBJ1-2; the match to TRBD1 covers 7 bases. The CDR3 DNA follows: TGTGCCAGCAGCTTTAGGGGGACAGCCCCGCGGGCCTATGGCTACACCTTC. It yields the protein CASSFRGTAPRAYGYTF.